This entry lists 7 T cell receptor beta chains sequenced from one sample in a study of cytomegalovirus exposure and HLA in healthy donors. A multiplex PCR was run with 60 Vbeta primers and 13 Jbeta primers. The protocol was immunoSEQ multiplex PCR, while the TCRdb copy is restricted to in-frame clones and leaves out a portion. The sample has 95,000 to 130,000 clones; 8.5% to 10% are singletons. The source material was PBMCs. The receptors derive from a man aged 25-40 years in good health and CMV-seronegative.

This clone was observed a few times. The rearrangement uses TRBV5-1 and TRBJ2-7; the match to TRBD2 covers 10 bases. The V gene's germline CDR1 is SGHRS and CDR2 YFSETQ. The J segment lost 4 bases and the V segment lost 4 bases, leaving 8 bases of the junction unmatched. The CDR3 length is 15 residues. The CDR3 sequence: CASSPTSGAAYEQYF. CDR3 in DNA: TGCGCCAGCAGCCCAACTAGCGGGGCTGCTTACGAGCAGTACTTC.

This clone was detected a few times. This chain connects TRBV28 to TRBJ1-2; D uncertain. The CDR3 spans 13 residues. Germline V gene lookup returns CDR1 MDHEN and CDR2 SYDVKM. Between the trimmed V and J ends, which lost 11 bases and 0 bases, there was a span of 13 bases. Here the CDR3 DNA reads TGTGCCCTGGGCAGGCCATCTAACTATGGCTACACCTTC. This encodes CALGRPSNYGYTF.

This clone was recorded once. The genes are TRBV7-2 and TRBJ2-3, with 9 bases aligning to TRBD2. The germline CDR1 and CDR2 sequences are SGHTA and FQGNSA. J gave up 4 bases and V 4 bases, and 6 bases lay outside the gene matches. This CDR3 contains 15 residues. CDR3 sequence: CASSWAGGPSDTQYF. The CDR3 nucleotides read TGTGCCAGCAGCTGGGCGGGGGGGCCCTCAGATACGCAGTATTTT. Complete variable domain (other parts from reference TRBV7-2 and TRBJ2-3): GAGVSQSPSNKVTEKGKDVELRCDPISGHTALYWYRQSLGQGLEFLIYFQGNSAPDKSGLPSDRFSAERTGGSVSTLTIQRTQQEDSAVYLCASSWAGGPSDTQYFGPGTRLTVL.

The J gene is TRBJ1-2, the V gene TRBV5-5; D is perhaps TRBD1 (6 bases). The CDR3 extends over 15 amino acids. V lost 4 bases, J lost 2 bases, and 15 bases lay in between. Germline CDR1 is SGHKS and CDR2 is YYEKEE (reference sequence). Written as DNA, the CDR3 is TGTGCCAGCAGCCCCTTGGACAGACCCAACTATGGCTACACCTTC. Amino acid sequence: CASSPLDRPNYGYTF.

The V call is TRBV11-2, the J call TRBJ2-3; 7 nucleotides agree with TRBD2. This CDR3 spans 16 amino acids. After removal of 1 base from V and 5 bases from J, the junction contained 9 bases not matched to a gene. Germline V gene sequence: CDR1 SGHAT, CDR2 FQNNGV. The CDR3 reads CASSLVGGSGRDTQYF. CDR3 sequence (DNA): TGTGCCAGCAGCTTAGTTGGCGGGAGTGGGAGAGATACGCAGTATTTT.

This clone was counted between two and nine times. The V call is TRBV6-1, the J call TRBJ2-4; the D gene is possibly TRBD1 (6 bases). V lost 2 bases and J lost 0, with 11 bases in between. The CDR3 totals 16 residues. Germline V gene sequence: CDR1 MNHNS, CDR2 SASEGT. The CDR3 sequence: CASSERDILAKNIQYF. CDR3 coding DNA: TGTGCCAGCAGTGAACGGGACATTCTAGCCAAAAACATTCAGTACTTC.

This clone occurred a few times. This chain uses TRBV5-1 with TRBJ2-7, with 12 bases that match TRBD1. This CDR3 has 15 residues. Germline lookup yields CDR1 SGHRS and CDR2 YFSETQ. The V gene end was trimmed by 0 bases and the J gene end by 5 bases; junction bases not matched to a gene: 3. CDR3 sequence: CASSLGGQGAHEQYF. CDR3 coding DNA: TGCGCCAGCAGCTTGGGGGGACAGGGGGCGCACGAGCAGTACTTC.